The T cell receptor (beta chain) under discussion was sequenced for a study of T cell changes during pregnancy in multiple sclerosis. This CDR3 is built from 14 residues. With V trimmed by 5 bases and J by 3 bases, 7 bases remained unmatched. Generated by immunoSEQ multiplex PCR, the TCRdb table keeps only in-frame clones and is missing some. The data contain about 36,000 clones, about nine tenths of them singletons. This sequence originates from a female donor in good health, enrolled as a control in a pregnancy study. V usage is TRBV5-7 and J usage is TRBJ2-7; the match to TRBD1 covers 8 bases. TRBV5-7 is an ORF, and what it does is uncertain. Material: CD4+ T cells from peripheral blood mononuclear cells, obtained in the second trimester of pregnancy. The CDR3 coding sequence is TGTGCCAGCAGTTCAAGGACAGGGAGCTACGAGCAGTACTTC. Translated: CASSSRTGSYEQYF.